A single TCR beta chain is shown here with its context. This clone was seen only a few times. Its antigen is currently not known. The record has no base qualities; no much larger clone is one base away. The sample belongs to a study of beta chain features in type 1 diabetes (dated by TCRdb to 2016 to 2018). Study-wide context: Patients and healthy donors did not differ in mean age, gender distribution, total cell number or subset yield. A total of 90 million to 120 million sorted cells were examined across all samples, and a strong correlation was observed between cell number per subset and RNA yield. The study compared TCRB repertoires of sorted circulating CD4+ T cell subsets between recently diagnosed type 1 diabetes patients and matched healthy donors. Regulatory and stem cell-like memory subsets were obtained from only 8 patients and roughly 8 healthy donors, while naive and central memory subsets were obtained from all 30 or so donors. Study-wide conclusions, independent of this receptor: At VDJ recombination sites, type 1 diabetes patients had fewer insertions and more deleted nucleotides, which implies abnormalities in thymic rearrangement. A moderate but significant shortening of TCRB CDR3 length was observed in type 1 diabetes patients in all four CD4+ subsets. Naive, central memory and regulatory TCRB repertoires appeared to be more similar among patients than among healthy donors. Because cDNA was sequenced instead of genomic DNA, highly expressing activated cells could be over-represented, though the groups showed no difference in activation or CD3 levels. Only small numbers of individuals were included in the HLA sub-analyses, which left unresolved whether HLA type had any influence on TCRB rearrangement. Shorter templates might be favored by PCR, yet because patient and control samples were amplified and corrected together, any such skew would affect both groups equally.

The entire isolated RNA was reverse transcribed using the High Capacity cDNA Reverse Transcription Kit, and thus expressed TCRB transcripts were sequenced. Deep immunoSEQ sequencing was applied to naive, central memory and regulatory T cell samples, giving an average of about 3.4 million total reads per sample. Sorted cells were lysed in RLT buffer, and RNA was extracted using DNase-treated RNeasy Micro or Mini kits according to cell number. Each cell subset was processed separately to prevent cross-contamination, with patient and healthy donor samples processed together. Using the immunoSEQ multiplex PCR, TCRB sequences were amplified from cDNA into 87-bp fragments spanning the CDR3 region. Sequencing of the amplicons was performed on the Illumina HiSeq platform. Per the original workflow: Synthetic template baselines were used to correct PCR bias computationally, reads within Hamming distance 2 were collapsed, and singletons that could not be merged were discarded. By aligning reads against IMGT, V, D and J genes, CDR3 length, and insertions or deletions at six rearrangement sites were assigned. Clonotype counts were normalized to sorted cell number within each subset before computing true diversity and Gini coefficients with the tcR R package. Repertoire sharing was quantified using the overlap coefficient calculated on TCRB nucleotide sequences. Out-of-frame TCRB sequences from naive cells were analyzed as a proxy for the pre-selection repertoire. TCRdb retrieved this table from immuneACCESS and kept in-frame rearrangements only. Not all clones are present; in checked studies, unresolved V genes account for under half, and no reason is known for the remainder. The DNA was the basis for D and trimming; V, J and clone size are from that table. Within this sample are 400,000 to 450,000 clones, with 14% of them counted one time only. The top ten clonotypes cover roughly 0.038% of the sample.

Each donor gave one peripheral blood draw, approximately 120 mL on average, collected into heparinised tubes. Using a panel that included CD45RO, CCR7, CD25, CD127, CD95 and CD27, naive, central memory, regulatory and stem cell-like memory CD4+ T cells were sorted on a BD FACSAria II. All sorted populations exceeded 95% purity. PBMCs were separated immediately by Lymphoprep density gradient centrifugation and were stained directly, without being cultured. So that batch effects would be minimized, each experiment stained and sorted samples in pairs, pairing one healthy donor with one patient. V gives up 1 base and J gives up 0 bases, and the segment between their germline ends measures 9 bases. The CDR3 runs 15 amino acids, cysteine and phenylalanine included. Of the read, only the CDR3 DNA is kept; its 45 bases are in frame from base 1. CDR1 and CDR2 are read off the germline V gene as SGHTA and FQGNSA.

The TCR was taken from a man aged 25-45 years in good health. The sequenced sample was naive CD4+ T cells from blood. According to the study, the label for this sample's cell subset or site signals: true naive CD4+ T cells. Here the chain combines TRBV7-2 and TRBJ2-5, with a tentative D gene TRBD1 over 5 matching bases. The CDR3 amino acid sequence is: CASSLDRQHQETQYF. The bases are TGTGCCAGCAGCTTAGATCGACAGCACCAAGAGACCCAGTACTTC. The full variable domain, with segments outside the CDR3 supplied by the reference TRBV7-2 and TRBJ2-5 proteins, appears as GAGVSQSPSNKVTEKGKDVELRCDPISGHTALYWYRQSLGQGLEFLIYFQGNSAPDKSGLPSDRFSAERTGGSVSTLTIQRTQQEDSAVYLCASSLDRQHQETQYFGPGTRLLVL.